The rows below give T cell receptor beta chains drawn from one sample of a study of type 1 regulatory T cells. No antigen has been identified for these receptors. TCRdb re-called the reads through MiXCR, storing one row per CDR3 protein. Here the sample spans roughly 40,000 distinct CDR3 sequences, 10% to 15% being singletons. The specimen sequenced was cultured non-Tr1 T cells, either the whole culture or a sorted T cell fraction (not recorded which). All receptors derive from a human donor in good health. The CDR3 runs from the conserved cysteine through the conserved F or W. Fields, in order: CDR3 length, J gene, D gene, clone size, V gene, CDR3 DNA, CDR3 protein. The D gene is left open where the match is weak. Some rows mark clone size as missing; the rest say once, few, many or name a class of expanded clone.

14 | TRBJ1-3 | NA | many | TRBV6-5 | TGTGCCAGCAGTCTAACAGGGTCCGGAAACACCATATATTTT | CASSLTGSGNTIYF
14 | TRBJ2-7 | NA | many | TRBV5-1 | TGCGCCAGCAGCTTGACTATGGGCAATTACGAGCAGTACTTC | CASSLTMGNYEQYF
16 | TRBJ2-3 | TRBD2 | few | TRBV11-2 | TGTGCCAGCAGCCCCTACGGGGGAGGGATAGCAGATACGCAGTATTTT | CASSPYGGGIADTQYF
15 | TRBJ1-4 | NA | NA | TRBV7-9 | TGTGCCAGCAGCTTCGCGGACGGGACTAATGAAAAACTGTTTTTT | CASSFADGTNEKLFF
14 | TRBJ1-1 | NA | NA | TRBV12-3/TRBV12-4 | TGTGCCAGCAGGGCCCTGAGGGAGAACACTGAAGCTTTCTTT | CASRALRENTEAFF
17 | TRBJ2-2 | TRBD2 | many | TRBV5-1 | TGCGCCAGCAGCGTTCAAGGACTAGCGGAGAGGACCGGGGAGCTGTTTTTT | CASSVQGLAERTGELFF
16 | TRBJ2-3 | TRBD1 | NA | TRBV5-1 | TGCGCCAGCAGCACTACGACAGGGGCTAGCACAGATACGCAGTATTTT | CASSTTTGASTDTQYF
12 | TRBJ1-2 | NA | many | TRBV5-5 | TGTGCCAGCAGCTTGGCAAACGCTGGCTACACCTTC | CASSLANAGYTF
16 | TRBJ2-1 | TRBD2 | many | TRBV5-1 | TGCGCCAGCAGCTTGGTTGGCGGGAGGGCCCGGAATGAGCAGTTCTTC | CASSLVGGRARNEQFF
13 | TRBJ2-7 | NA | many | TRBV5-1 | TGCGCCAGCAGCTTGGAGCCCCTGGGGGAGCAGTACTTC | CASSLEPLGEQYF
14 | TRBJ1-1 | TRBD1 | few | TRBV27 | TGTGCCAGCGGCCGGACAGGGACGAACACTGAAGCTTTCTTT | CASGRTGTNTEAFF
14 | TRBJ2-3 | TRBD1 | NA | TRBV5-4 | TGTGCCAGCAGACTACAGGGGGCATCAGATACGCAGTATTTT | CASRLQGASDTQYF
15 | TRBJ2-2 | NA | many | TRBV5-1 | TGCGCCAGCAGCTTTTCATTGTCGAACACCGGGGAGCTGTTTTTT | CASSFSLSNTGELFF
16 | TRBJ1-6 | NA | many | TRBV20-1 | TGCAGTGCTAGAGATTTGAGACCGGGAGGGAATTCACCCCTCCACTTT | CSARDLRPGGNSPLHF
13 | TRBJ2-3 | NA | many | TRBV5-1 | TGCGCCAGCACCTACACGGGGACAGATACGCAGTATTTT | CASTYTGTDTQYF
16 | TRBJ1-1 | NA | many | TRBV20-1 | TGCAGTGCTAGAGATGGGCACGGACAGAAGAACACTGAAGCTTTCTTT | CSARDGHGQKNTEAFF
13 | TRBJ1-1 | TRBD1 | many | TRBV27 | TGTGCCAGCAGTTCATACAGGACAGGCGAAGCTTTCTTT | CASSSYRTGEAFF
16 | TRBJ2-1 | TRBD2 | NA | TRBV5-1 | TGCGCCAGCAGCTCTCTAACTAGCGGGGGATACAATGAGCAGTTCTTC | CASSSLTSGGYNEQFF
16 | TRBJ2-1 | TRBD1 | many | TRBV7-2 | TGTGCCAGCAGCTTATTTTTACAGGGGCGCTACAATGAGCAGTTCTTC | CASSLFLQGRYNEQFF
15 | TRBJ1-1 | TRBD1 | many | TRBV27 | TGTGCCAGCAGGCCCCAGGGGGCGATTGGGACTGAAGCTTTCTTT | CASRPQGAIGTEAFF
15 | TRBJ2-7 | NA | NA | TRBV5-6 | TGTGCCAGCAGCTCGGGGGGCATGACCTCCTACGAGCAGTACTTC | CASSSGGMTSYEQYF
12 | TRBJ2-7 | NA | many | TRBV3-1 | TGTGCCAGCGGCAGGGGCTCCTACGAGCAGTACTTC | CASGRGSYEQYF
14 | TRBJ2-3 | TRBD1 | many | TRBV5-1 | TGCGCCAGCAGCGAGGGACAGGTAGGAGATACGCAGTATTTT | CASSEGQVGDTQYF
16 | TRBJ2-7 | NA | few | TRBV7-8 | TGTGCCAGCAGCTTAGGCAAACGGGCGGCCTCCTACGAGCAGTACTTC | CASSLGKRAASYEQYF
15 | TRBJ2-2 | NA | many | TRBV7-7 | TGTGCTAGCAGCTTAGGTGGTAACTCGGCCGGGGAGCTGTTTTTT | CASSLGGNSAGELFF
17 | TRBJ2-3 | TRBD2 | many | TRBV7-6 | TGTGCCAGCAGCTTGATGACTAGCGGGAGGTCCACAGATACGCAGTATTTT | CASSLMTSGRSTDTQYF
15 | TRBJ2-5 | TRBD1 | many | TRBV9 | TGTGCCAGCAGCGTAGTGGGGACAGGGGGCGGGACCCAGTACTTC | CASSVVGTGGGTQYF
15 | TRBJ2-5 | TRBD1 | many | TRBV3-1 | TGTGCCAGCAGCCGAGGACAGGGGGCATTGGTGACCCAGTACTTC | CASSRGQGALVTQYF
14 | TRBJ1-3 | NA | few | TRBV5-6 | TGTGCCAGCAGCTTGTGGAGCTCTGGAAACACCATATATTTT | CASSLWSSGNTIYF
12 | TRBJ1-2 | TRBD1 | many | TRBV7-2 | TGTGCCAGCAGCTCCGGACAGGCTCGTTTAACCTTC | CASSSGQARLTF
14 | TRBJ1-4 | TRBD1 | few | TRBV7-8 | TGTGCCAGCAGCATGGGACAGGGGGAAGAAAAACTGTTTTTT | CASSMGQGEEKLFF
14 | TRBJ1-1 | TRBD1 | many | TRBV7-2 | TGTGCCAGCAGCTCCGACAGGGCTAACACTGAAGCTTTCTTT | CASSSDRANTEAFF
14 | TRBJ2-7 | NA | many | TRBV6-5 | TGTGCCAGCACCCGGGATGGAGGGCTCGGCGAGCAGTACTTC | CASTRDGGLGEQYF
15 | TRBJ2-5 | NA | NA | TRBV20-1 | TGCAGTGCCCCACGGTACGGGATTGGCCAAGAGACCCAGTACTTC | CSAPRYGIGQETQYF
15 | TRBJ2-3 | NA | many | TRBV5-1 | TGCGCCAGCGGCCGTTTTGGATCTAGCACAGATACGCAGTATTTT | CASGRFGSSTDTQYF
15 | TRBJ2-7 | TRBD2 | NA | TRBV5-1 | TGCGCCAGCAGCTTGGCCGGGACTAGAACCTACGAGCAGTACTTC | CASSLAGTRTYEQYF
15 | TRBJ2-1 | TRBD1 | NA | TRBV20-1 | TGCAGTGCTCCGGACCCGGCCAGGGGGCGGTCTGAGCAGTTCTTC | CSAPDPARGRSEQFF
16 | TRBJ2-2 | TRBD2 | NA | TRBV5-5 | TGTGCCAGCAGCTCGTCCGGGACTACGAACACCGGGGAGCTGTTTTTT | CASSSSGTTNTGELFF
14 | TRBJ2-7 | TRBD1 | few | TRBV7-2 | TGTGCCACCAAGGGGGACAGGTATATATCCGAGCAGTACTTC | CATKGDRYISEQYF
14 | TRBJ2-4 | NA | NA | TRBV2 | TGTGCCAGCAGTGTGAGAGCAGCCAAAAACATTCAGTACTTC | CASSVRAAKNIQYF
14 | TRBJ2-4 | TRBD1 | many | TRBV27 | TGTGCCAGCAGAAGGGGACAGGGGGCTGACATTCAGTACTTC | CASRRGQGADIQYF
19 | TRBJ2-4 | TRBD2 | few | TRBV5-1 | TGCGCCAGCAGCCTGGACCCTAGCGGGTATGAACTAGCCAAAAACATTCAGTACTTC | CASSLDPSGYELAKNIQYF
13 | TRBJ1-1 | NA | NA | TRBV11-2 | TGTGCCAGCAGCTTAGCAGGGGACACTGAAGCTTTCTTT | CASSLAGDTEAFF
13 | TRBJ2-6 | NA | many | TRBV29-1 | TGCAGCGCTCACACCTCTGGGGCCAACGTCCTGACTTTC | CSAHTSGANVLTF
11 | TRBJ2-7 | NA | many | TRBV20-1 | TGCAGTGCTAGAAGGGGCTACGAGCAGTACTTC | CSARRGYEQYF
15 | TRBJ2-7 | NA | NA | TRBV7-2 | TGTGCCAGCAGCTTAGTGGTCTCGAGCGTCTACGAGCAGTACTTC | CASSLVVSSVYEQYF
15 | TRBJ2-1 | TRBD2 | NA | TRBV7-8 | TGCGCCAGCAGCTTGTTGCCTAGCGGGAGTAATGAGCAGTTCTTC | CASSLLPSGSNEQFF
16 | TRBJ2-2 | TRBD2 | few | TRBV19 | TGTGCCAGTAGTAACCCTAGCGGGAGAACGGTCGGGGAGCTGTTTTTT | CASSNPSGRTVGELFF
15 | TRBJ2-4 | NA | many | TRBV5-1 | TGCGCCAGCAGCTTGAGGGGCGTAGAGAGGGACATTCAGTACTTC | CASSLRGVERDIQYF
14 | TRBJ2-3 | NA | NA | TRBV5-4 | TGTGCCACCAACGGCCGGGGAGGCACACATACGCAGTATTTT | CATNGRGGTHTQYF
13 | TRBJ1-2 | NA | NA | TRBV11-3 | TGTGCCAGCAGCTCCCGGGACGGTTATGGCTACACCTTC | CASSSRDGYGYTF
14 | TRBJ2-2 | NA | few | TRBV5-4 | TGTGCCAGCAGCTGGATCAGTGGACCCGGGGAGCTGTTTTTT | CASSWISGPGELFF
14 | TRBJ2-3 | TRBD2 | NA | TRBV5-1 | TGCGCCAGCAGCGCAGGGACTAGCGGAGATACGCAGTATTTT | CASSAGTSGDTQYF